This TCR beta chain was sequenced for a study of shared clonotypes between healthy human individuals. Study-level points and caveats: The sampled material consisted only of blood, and tissue repertoires are likely to differ. Sequencing depth was expected to influence donor clonotype sharing.

Trimming left V 1 base short and J 1 base short, with 4 bases between. Germline assignment: CDR1 MGHRA and CDR2 YSYEKL. CDR3 length: 13 amino acids. In the naive CD8 group, cells lacked CD45RO and were positively selected for CCR7, so terminally differentiated effector memory CD45RA+ cells were left out. The study ran the assay at deep level. Sequenced by immunoSEQ multiplex PCR; TCRdb stores in-frame clones only, minus some. The sample lists 1.5 million to 2.5 million clones, approximately 95% occurring once. The table lists this clone with a few counts. Its antigen is currently unknown. The V call is TRBV4-1, the J call TRBJ1-1, with unresolved D. The receptor comes from a man between 18 and 29 years old in good health. Sequencing used naive CD8+ T cells sorted from blood. CDR3 amino acids: CASSQVQNTEAFF. CDR3 in DNA: TGCGCCAGCAGCCAAGTCCAGAACACTGAAGCTTTCTTT.